Included here is one T cell receptor beta chain sequence, with context. The antigen remains undetermined. Sequencing used immunoSEQ multiplex PCR; TCRdb keeps in-frame clones, though not all of them. The sample has fewer than 45,000 clones, roughly 92% seen once; the top ten hold over 15%. The time point denotes: baseline, week 1 (first vaccination visit). Treatment defined: pre-vaccination baseline after standard-of-care therapy. New WHO grade 3 or 4 astrocytomas that were IDH1-mutant and ATRX-lost had been found in donors. This entry comes from a study of a mutant IDH1 vaccine in newly diagnosed glioma. Study context: Treated individuals were approximately 60% male and around 40% female, averaging approximately 40 years of age. Receipt of radiotherapy, temozolomide, or both preceded the study, and most received both.

The study, taken as a whole, reports: Changes in the top peripheral T cell clonotypes seemingly had no bearing on pseudoprogression.

There are 14 residues in the CDR3. Germline assignment: CDR1 SGHTA and CDR2 FQGNSA. Trimming stripped 1 base from V and 0 bases from J, with 7 bases between. The clonotype was recovered from a man aged 18 to 29 with glioma. The specimen was PBMCs, collected from a glioma patient treated with radiotherapy, temozolomide or both. The chain carries TRBV7-2 and TRBJ2-7; D is unresolved. The CDR3 here is CASSLGHSSYEQYF. The CDR3, as DNA: TGTGCCAGCAGCTTAGGTCACAGCTCCTACGAGCAGTACTTC.